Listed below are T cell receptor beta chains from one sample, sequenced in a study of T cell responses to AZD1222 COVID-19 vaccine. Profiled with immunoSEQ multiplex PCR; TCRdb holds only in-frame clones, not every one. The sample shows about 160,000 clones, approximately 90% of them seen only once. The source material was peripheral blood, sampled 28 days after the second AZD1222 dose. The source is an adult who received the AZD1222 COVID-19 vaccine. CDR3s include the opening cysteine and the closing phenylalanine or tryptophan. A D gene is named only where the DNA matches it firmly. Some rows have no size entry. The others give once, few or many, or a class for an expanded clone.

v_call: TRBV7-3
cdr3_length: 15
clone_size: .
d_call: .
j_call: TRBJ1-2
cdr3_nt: TGTGCCAGCAGCCACGGACAGCTAAGAGACTATGGCTACACCTTC
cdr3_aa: CASSHGQLRDYGYTF

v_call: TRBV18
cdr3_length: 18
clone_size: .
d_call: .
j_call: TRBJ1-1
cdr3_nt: TGTGCCAGCTCCCTTTATCGTTCGGCAGCCGACATGAACACTGAAGCTTTCTTT
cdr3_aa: CASSLYRSAADMNTEAFF

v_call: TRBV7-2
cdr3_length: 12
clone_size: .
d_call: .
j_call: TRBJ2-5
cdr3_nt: TGTGCCAGCAGCCGCAGGGAAGAGACCCAGTACTTC
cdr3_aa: CASSRREETQYF

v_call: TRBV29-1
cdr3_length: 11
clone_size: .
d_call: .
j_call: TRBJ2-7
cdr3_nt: TGCAGCGTTGCCCGATCCTACGAGCAGTACTTC
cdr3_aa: CSVARSYEQYF

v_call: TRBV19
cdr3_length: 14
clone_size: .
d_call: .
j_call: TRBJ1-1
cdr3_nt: TGTGCCAGTACCCCCGGGGAGGCGGGCACTGAAGCTTTCTTT
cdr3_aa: CASTPGEAGTEAFF

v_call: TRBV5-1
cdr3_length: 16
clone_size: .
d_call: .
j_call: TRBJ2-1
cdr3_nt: TGCGCCAGCAGCCCGTCGGGTCTCAACTCCTACAATGAGCAGTTCTTC
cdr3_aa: CASSPSGLNSYNEQFF

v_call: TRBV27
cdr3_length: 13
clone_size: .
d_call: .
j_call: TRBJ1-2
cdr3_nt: TGTGCCAGCAGTGTGGGGGGGAACTATGGCTACACCTTC
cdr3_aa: CASSVGGNYGYTF

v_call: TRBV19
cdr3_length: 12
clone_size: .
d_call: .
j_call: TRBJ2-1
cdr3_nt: TGTGCCAGTAGTATAGAGTGGGGAGAGCAGTTCTTC
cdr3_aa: CASSIEWGEQFF

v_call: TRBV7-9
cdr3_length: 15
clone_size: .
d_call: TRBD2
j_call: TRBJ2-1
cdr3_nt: TGTGCCAGCAGACGTACTAGCGGGGGGGCTAATCGGCAGTTCTTC
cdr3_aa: CASRRTSGGANRQFF

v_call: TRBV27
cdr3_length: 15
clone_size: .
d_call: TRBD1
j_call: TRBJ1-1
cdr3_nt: TGTGCCAGCACCTCCATGGGACAGTTGAACGCTGAAGCTTTCTTT
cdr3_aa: CASTSMGQLNAEAFF

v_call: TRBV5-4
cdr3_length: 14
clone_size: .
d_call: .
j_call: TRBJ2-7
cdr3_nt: TGTGCCAGCAGCACGCGGGACAGCTCCTACGAGCAGTACTTC
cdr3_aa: CASSTRDSSYEQYF

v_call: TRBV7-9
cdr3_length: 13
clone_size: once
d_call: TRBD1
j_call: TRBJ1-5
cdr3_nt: TGTGCCAGCGGACAGGGGGGCAATCAGCCCCAGCATTTT
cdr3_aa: CASGQGGNQPQHF

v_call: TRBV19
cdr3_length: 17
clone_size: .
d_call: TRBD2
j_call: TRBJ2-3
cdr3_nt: TGTGCCAGTAGTATAGATGGGACTAGCCCATGGACAGATACGCAGTATTTT
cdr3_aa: CASSIDGTSPWTDTQYF

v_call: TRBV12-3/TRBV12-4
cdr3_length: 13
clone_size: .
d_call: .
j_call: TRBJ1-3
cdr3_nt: TGTGCCAGCCGACCCAATCAGGGAAACACCATATATTTT
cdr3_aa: CASRPNQGNTIYF

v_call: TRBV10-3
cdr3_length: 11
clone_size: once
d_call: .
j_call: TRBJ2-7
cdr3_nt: TGTGCCATCAGTGGAGCTCGCGAGCAGTACTTC
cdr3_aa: CAISGAREQYF

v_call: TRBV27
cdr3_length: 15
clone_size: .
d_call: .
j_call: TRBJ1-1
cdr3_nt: TGTGCCAGCAGTTCAATACTAGGGTACCCCCCGGAGGCTTTCTTT
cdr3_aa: CASSSILGYPPEAFF

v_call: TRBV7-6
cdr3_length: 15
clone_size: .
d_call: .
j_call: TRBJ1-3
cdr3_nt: TGTGCCAGCAGCCCGGGCCCACTCTCTGGAAACACCATATATTTT
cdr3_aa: CASSPGPLSGNTIYF

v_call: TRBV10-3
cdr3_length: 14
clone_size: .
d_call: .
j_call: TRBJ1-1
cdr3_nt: TGTGCCATCAGCCGTACGCCCGAGGGCACTGAAGCTTTCTTT
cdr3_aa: CAISRTPEGTEAFF

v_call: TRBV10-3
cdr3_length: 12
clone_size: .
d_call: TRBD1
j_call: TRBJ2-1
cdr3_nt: TGTGCCATCAGTGAGTCCCGGGACAGGGAGTTCTTC
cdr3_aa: CAISESRDREFF

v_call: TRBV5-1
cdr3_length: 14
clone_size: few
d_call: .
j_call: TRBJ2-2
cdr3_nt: TGCGCCAGCGCAACCCAACCGAACACCGGGGAGCTGTTTTTT
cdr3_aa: CASATQPNTGELFF

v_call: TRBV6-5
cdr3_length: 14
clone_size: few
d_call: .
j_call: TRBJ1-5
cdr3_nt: TGTGCCAGCAGTTCAGAACTGCGGGGCCAGCCCCAGCATTTT
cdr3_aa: CASSSELRGQPQHF

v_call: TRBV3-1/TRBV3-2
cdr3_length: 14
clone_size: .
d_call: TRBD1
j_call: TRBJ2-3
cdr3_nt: TGTGCCAGCAGTCCACAGGGGTTCACAGATACGCAGTATTTT
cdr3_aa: CASSPQGFTDTQYF

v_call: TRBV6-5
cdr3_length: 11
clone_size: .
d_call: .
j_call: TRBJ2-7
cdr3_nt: TGTGCCAGCAGTTACTTAGGTGAGCAGTACTTC
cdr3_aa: CASSYLGEQYF

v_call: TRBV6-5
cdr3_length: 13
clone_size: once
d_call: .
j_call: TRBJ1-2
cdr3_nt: TGTGCCAGCAGTTCCCCCGTGATGTATGGCTACACCTTC
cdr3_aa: CASSSPVMYGYTF

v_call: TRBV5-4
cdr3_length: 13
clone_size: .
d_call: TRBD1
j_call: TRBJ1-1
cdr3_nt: TGTGCCAGCAGCTCGGGACAGCGCACTGAAGCTTTCTTT
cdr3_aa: CASSSGQRTEAFF

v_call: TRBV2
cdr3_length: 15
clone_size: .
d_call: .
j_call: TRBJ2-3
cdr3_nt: TGTGCCAGCAGTGCTAGTATCTCAAATTCAAATACGCAGTATTTT
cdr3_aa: CASSASISNSNTQYF

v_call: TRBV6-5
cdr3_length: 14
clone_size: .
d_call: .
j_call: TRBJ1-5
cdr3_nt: TGTGCCAGCAGTTACAGCGACGGGGTTCAGCCCCAGCATTTT
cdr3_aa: CASSYSDGVQPQHF

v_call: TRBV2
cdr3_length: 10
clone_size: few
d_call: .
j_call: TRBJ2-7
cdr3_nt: TGTGCCAGCAACCAGGGAACCCAGTACTTC
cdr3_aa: CASNQGTQYF

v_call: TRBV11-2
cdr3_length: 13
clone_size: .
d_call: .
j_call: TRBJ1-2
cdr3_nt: TGTGCCAGCAGCTTTGCCCGGAACTATGGCTACACCTTC
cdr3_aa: CASSFARNYGYTF

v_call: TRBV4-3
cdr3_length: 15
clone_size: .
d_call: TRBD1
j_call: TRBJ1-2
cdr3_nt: TGCGCCAGCAGCCCCTCAAGGGGACAGCGCTATGGCTACACCTTC
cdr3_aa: CASSPSRGQRYGYTF

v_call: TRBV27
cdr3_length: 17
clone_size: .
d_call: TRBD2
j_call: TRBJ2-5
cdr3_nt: TGTGCCAGCAGTTTAAGGCTAGCGGGGGGGCTTGAGGAGACCCAGTACTTC
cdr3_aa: CASSLRLAGGLEETQYF

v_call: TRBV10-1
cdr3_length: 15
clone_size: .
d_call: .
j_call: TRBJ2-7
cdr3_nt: TGCGCCAGCAGTGAGAAGGGGCGGACGACCTACGAGCAGTACTTC
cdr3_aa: CASSEKGRTTYEQYF

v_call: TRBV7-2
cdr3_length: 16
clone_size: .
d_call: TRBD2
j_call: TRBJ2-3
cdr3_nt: TGTGCCAGCAGCCCTCAACCAAGCGGGGGGACTGATACGCAGTATTTT
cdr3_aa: CASSPQPSGGTDTQYF

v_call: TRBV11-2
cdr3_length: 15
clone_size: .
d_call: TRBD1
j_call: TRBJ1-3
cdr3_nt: TGTGCCAGCAGCCCGGACAGGGCAGATGGAAACACCATATATTTT
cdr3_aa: CASSPDRADGNTIYF

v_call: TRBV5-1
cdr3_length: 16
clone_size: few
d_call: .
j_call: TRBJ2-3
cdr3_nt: TGCGCCAGCAGCTCGCAGGGGGGAACTAGCACAGATACGCAGTATTTT
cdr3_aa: CASSSQGGTSTDTQYF

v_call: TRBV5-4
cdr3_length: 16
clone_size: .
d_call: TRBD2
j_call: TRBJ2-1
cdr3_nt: TGTGCCAGCAGTCGTAGCGGGGGGAACTCCTACAATGAGCAGTTCTTC
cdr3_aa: CASSRSGGNSYNEQFF

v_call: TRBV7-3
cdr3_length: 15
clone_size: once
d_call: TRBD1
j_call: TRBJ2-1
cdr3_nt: TGTGCCAGCAGCGAGGGGACAGGGAACTACAATGAGCAGTTCTTC
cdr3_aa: CASSEGTGNYNEQFF

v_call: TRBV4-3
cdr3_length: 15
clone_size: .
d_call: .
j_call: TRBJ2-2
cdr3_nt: TGCGCCAGCAGCCAAGGCAGGGTCAACACCGGGGAGCTGTTTTTT
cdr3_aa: CASSQGRVNTGELFF

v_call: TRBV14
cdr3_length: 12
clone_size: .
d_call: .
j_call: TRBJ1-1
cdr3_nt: TGTGCCAGCAGCCTCCAACAGGGTGAAGCTTTCTTT
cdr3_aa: CASSLQQGEAFF

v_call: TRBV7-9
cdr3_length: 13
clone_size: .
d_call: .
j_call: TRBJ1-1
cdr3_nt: TGTGCCAGCAGCTTGACTACATCCACTGAAGCTTTCTTT
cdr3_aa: CASSLTTSTEAFF